These 31 T cell receptor beta chains were all obtained from the same sample, sequenced in a study of cytomegalovirus exposure and HLA in healthy donors. Use of 60 Vbeta and 13 Jbeta primers characterized the PCR. The repertoire was sequenced with immunoSEQ multiplex PCR; TCRdb's copy has only in-frame clones and lacks some. The sample contains more than 95,000 clones, approximately 69% of which appear only once. The specimen was PBMCs. All receptors derive from a woman between 50 and 59 years old in good health and CMV-seropositive.

The chain combines TRBV18 with TRBJ2-5; no clear D gene. Looked up from germline, CDR1 is KGHSH and CDR2 is LQKENI. V shed 3 bases and J shed 5 bases, with 10 bases lying between them. This CDR3 has 13 residues. The CDR3 DNA reads TGTGCCAGCTCACCTTTGGCTTCGGAGACCCAGTACTTC. Protein product: CASSPLASETQYF. The variable domain in full, with the rest retrieved from reference TRBV18 and TRBJ2-5, is NAGVMQNPRHLVRRRGQEARLRCSPMKGHSHVYWYRQLPEEGLKFMVYLQKENIIDESGMPKERFSAEFPKEGPSILRIQQVVRGDSAAYFCASSPLASETQYFGPGTRLLVL.

The chain links TRBV6-4 to TRBJ2-3; D is possibly TRBD2 (5 bases). Germline assignment: CDR1 MRHNA and CDR2 SNTAGT. The germline V and J ends were trimmed by 3 bases and 7 bases, with 14 bases remaining between them. The CDR3 totals 14 residues. The DNA for the CDR3 is TGTGCCAGCAGTGAAAGTCCTAGCAGAAATACGCAGTATTTT. It specifies CASSESPSRNTQYF.

V and J are TRBV19 and TRBJ2-7; possibly TRBD1 for D (6 bases). Germline V gene data show CDR1 as LNHDA and CDR2 as SQIVND (reference sequence). The germline V and J ends were trimmed by 4 bases and 2 bases, with 12 bases remaining between them. The CDR3 spans 14 residues. CDR3: CASSKQGLTYEQYF. The CDR3 nucleotides read TGTGCCAGTAGTAAACAGGGCCTTACCTACGAGCAGTACTTC.

V gene TRBV2 combines with J gene TRBJ1-2, with D maybe TRBD1 (5 bases). There are 14 residues in the CDR3. Germline CDR1 is SNHLY and CDR2 is FYNNEI. The ends were cut back, 7 bases at V and 0 bases at J, with 12 bases in the middle. The CDR3 DNA is TGTGCCAGCAAGGAGGGGAGTACTAACTATGGCTACACCTTC. This codes for CASKEGSTNYGYTF.

The chain combines TRBV28 with TRBJ2-3; TRBD1 aligns across 10 bases. Per germline, CDR1 MDHEN and CDR2 SYDVKM. J lost 4 bases, V lost 6 bases, and 7 bases had no gene match. This CDR3 has 15 amino acids. The chain's CDR3 is CASSSGTGAADTQYF. In DNA, the CDR3 is TGTGCCAGCAGCTCGGGGACAGGGGCGGCAGATACGCAGTATTTT.

This clone was seen only a few times. The chain couples TRBV19 to TRBJ1-5; D unclear. The CDR3 consists of 15 residues. Germline lookup yields CDR1 LNHDA and CDR2 SQIVND (reference sequence). Trimming pared 10 bases from V and 0 bases from J, leaving 16 bases between. The CDR3: CATCDQAYSNQPQHF. The CDR3 nucleotides read TGTGCCACGTGTGACCAGGCCTATAGCAATCAGCCCCAGCATTTT.

The sample holds one count of this clone. The chain carries TRBV5-6 and TRBJ1-5; 10 bases are shared with TRBD1. Germline V lookup: CDR1 SGHDT, CDR2 YYEEEE. J gave up 4 bases and V 2 bases, and 6 bases lay outside the gene matches. This CDR3 is built from 16 residues. DNA for the CDR3: TGTGCCAGCAGCTTCACCTCGGGACAGGGGAATCAGCCCCAGCATTTT. Encoded protein: CASSFTSGQGNQPQHF. Variable domain in full (rest from reference TRBV5-6 and TRBJ1-5): DAGVTQSPTHLIKTRGQQVTLRCSPKSGHDTVSWYQQALGQGPQFIFQYYEEEERQRGNFPDRFSGHQFPNYSSELNVNALLLGDSALYLCASSFTSGQGNQPQHFGDGTRLSIL.

The gene calls are TRBV5-1 and TRBJ1-4, with a possible D match to TRBD1 (5 bases). Trimming stripped 2 bases from V and 7 bases from J, with 18 bases between. The CDR3 is made up of 16 amino acids. Germline-derived CDR1 and CDR2 are SGHRS and YFSETQ. The CDR3 spells CASSFGPSRATEKLFF. The CDR3 DNA reads TGCGCCAGCAGCTTTGGGCCATCCAGGGCGACTGAAAAACTGTTTTTT.

V and J are TRBV29-1 and TRBJ2-2; 7 bases map to TRBD2. The CDR3 is 15 amino acids. Trimming at V came to 4 bases and at J to 0 bases, leaving 5 bases not matched to a gene. Germline V CDR1 and CDR2: SQVTM, ANQGSEA. The CDR3 sequence is CSVGGGLTNTGELFF. CDR3 DNA: TGCAGCGTTGGGGGGGGACTAACGAACACCGGGGAGCTGTTTTTT.

Worth noting for this clone: Other DNA sequences in the sample encode the same CDR3. This rearrangement joins TRBV7-9 to TRBJ2-7; 10 nucleotides line up with TRBD1. The CDR3 runs 14 residues. The junction had 3 bases not matched to a gene; V was cut back by 0 bases and J by 7 bases. Germline CDR1 reads SEHNR; CDR2 reads FQNEAQ (reference sequence). CDR3 sequence reads: CASSLAGTGDEQYF. DNA of the CDR3: TGTGCCAGCAGCTTAGCCGGGACAGGGGATGAGCAGTACTTC.

The chain couples TRBV9 to TRBJ2-2; D may be TRBD2 (6 bases). Trimming pared 4 bases from V and 1 base from J, leaving 11 bases between. The CDR3 runs to 15 residues. CDR1 is SGDLS, CDR2 YYNGEE, per germline. For the CDR3, the DNA is TGTGCCAGCAGCCCCCAGGAGGGGAACACCGGGGAGCTGTTTTTT. Protein sequence: CASSPQEGNTGELFF.

The rearrangement joins TRBV18 to TRBJ2-4, with D uncertain. The CDR3 is 13 residues long. In germline, CDR1 is KGHSH, CDR2 LQKENI. V was clipped by 5 bases and J by 7 bases, with 12 bases between them. In DNA form, the CDR3 reads TGTGCCAGCTCAAGTGGGCTGGCGAACATTCAGTACTTC. Translated: CASSSGLANIQYF.

The J gene is TRBJ1-2, the V gene TRBV18, with TRBD1 matching 7 bases. V shed 3 bases and J 4 bases; nucleotides not matched to a gene: 8. The CDR3 extends over 15 amino acids. Germline CDR1 KGHSH, CDR2 LQKENI. CDR3 residues: CASSPSTGNPYGYTF. The CDR3 DNA sequence: TGTGCCAGCTCACCTTCGACAGGGAACCCCTATGGCTACACCTTC.

V usage is TRBV5-1 and J usage is TRBJ1-4, with 9 bases matching TRBD1. The germline CDR1 and CDR2 sequences are SGHRS and YFSETQ. This CDR3 has 15 amino acids. V was pared by 4 bases and J by 8 bases, with 9 bases of the junction left unmatched. DNA for the CDR3: TGCGCCAGCAGCGCCATACAGGGGGCTAGGGAAAAACTGTTTTTT. Its translation is CASSAIQGAREKLFF.

The genes are TRBV28 and TRBJ1-2, with TRBD1 as a possible D gene (6 bases). Germline CDR1 reads MDHEN; CDR2 reads SYDVKM. V shed 5 bases and J shed 3 bases, with 7 bases lying between them. The CDR3 has 12 amino acids. CDR3 bases: TGTGCCAGCAGTCGACAGGACTATGGCTACACCTTC. Translation gives CASSRQDYGYTF.

In this sample, this clone turned up once. One junction end disagrees with the germline gene, perhaps due to a read error. This rearrangement joins TRBV11-2 to TRBJ1-1; 7 bases fit TRBD1. The CDR3 has 14 amino acids. Germline V gene sequence: CDR1 SGHAT, CDR2 FQNNGV. The CDR3 DNA follows: TGTGCCAGCAGCCTAGGGGGCGCGAACTCTGAAGCTTTCTTT. It translates to CASSLGGANSEAFF.

This clone has just a few counts. The V gene is TRBV6-1, the J gene TRBJ2-1; D ambiguous. Trimming pared 7 bases from V and 6 bases from J, leaving 16 bases between. The CDR3 consists of 14 residues. CDR1 is MNHNS and CDR2 is SASEGT in the germline V gene. The CDR3 DNA reads TGTGCCAGCATTTCACCCTGGAGAGGCAATGAGCAGTTCTTC. It specifies CASISPWRGNEQFF.

The V call is TRBV2, the J call TRBJ1-1; tentatively, D is TRBD1 (6 bases). V was pared by 5 bases and J by 1 base, with 23 bases between. CDR3 length: 18 amino acids. Germline V gives CDR1 SNHLY, CDR2 FYNNEI. This CDR3 is CASSSDRRFGMRNTEAFF. For the CDR3, the DNA is TGTGCCAGCAGTTCCGACAGGAGATTCGGAATGAGGAACACTGAAGCTTTCTTT.

The V call is TRBV28, the J call TRBJ2-7; 7 bases are a match to TRBD1. CDR1 and CDR2 (germline): MDHEN, SYDVKM. The CDR3 totals 15 residues. Trimming at V came to 7 bases and at J to 1 base, leaving 10 bases not matched to a gene. This CDR3 reads CASIPGAGGSYEQYF. CDR3 in DNA: TGTGCCAGCATCCCAGGGGCAGGGGGTTCCTACGAGCAGTACTTC.

CDR3 protein: CASSLTRNNSPLHF. DNA of the CDR3: TGTGCCAGCAGTCTGACGCGGAATAATTCACCCCTCCACTTT. V gene TRBV6-1 combines with J gene TRBJ1-6, with D unclear. Germline V gene lookup returns CDR1 MNHNS and CDR2 SASEGT. This CDR3 region has 14 residues. V dropped 5 bases and J dropped 5 bases, with 10 bases sitting between them.

The chain uses TRBV14 and TRBJ2-1; 10 bases map to TRBD2. V lost 6 bases to trimming and J lost 4 bases; unmatched junction nucleotides: 6. From germline, CDR1 is SGHDN and CDR2 FVKESK. The CDR3 is 15 amino acids. The CDR3 is CASRPSGGFYNEQFF. The DNA of the CDR3 is TGTGCCAGCAGACCTAGCGGGGGATTTTACAATGAGCAGTTCTTC.

CDR3 coding DNA: TGTGCCAGCAGCTTGGGAGGGGGCTATGGCTACACCTTC. It specifies CASSLGGGYGYTF. This rearrangement joins TRBV5-4 to TRBJ1-2; D is perhaps TRBD1 (6 bases). Germline CDR1 SGHNT, CDR2 YYREEE (reference sequence). The V gene lost 0 bases and the J gene lost 4 bases, with 7 bases spanning the gap. The CDR3 sequence is 13 residues long.

This CDR3 reads CASSESGTLNTEAFF. CDR3 coding DNA: TGCGCCAGCAGCGAAAGCGGGACACTTAACACTGAAGCTTTCTTT. J is TRBJ1-1 and V is TRBV5-1, with D possibly being TRBD1 (6 bases). V lost 4 bases and J 2 bases, leaving 15 bases between the germline ends. The CDR3 consists of 15 residues. Germline V gene sequence: CDR1 SGHRS, CDR2 YFSETQ. Together with reference TRBV5-1 and TRBJ1-1, the CDR3 gives the full variable domain: KAGVTQTPRYLIKTRGQQVTLSCSPISGHRSVSWYQQTPGQGLQFLFEYFSETQRNKGNFPGRFSGRQFSNSRSEMNVSTLELGDSALYLCASSESGTLNTEAFFGQGTRLTVV.

This clone was seen just once. The DNA of the CDR3 is TGTGCCAGCAGTTTTGGACAGGGGTATGGCTACACCTTC. Translating gives CASSFGQGYGYTF. The chain is built from TRBV27 and TRBJ1-2; 9 nucleotides align to TRBD1. CDR3 size: 13 residues. V shed 3 bases and J 5 bases; nucleotides not matched to a gene: 1. CDR1 is MNHEY and CDR2 is SMNVEV in the germline V gene (reference sequence).

V is TRBV30 and J is TRBJ1-5, with 7 nucleotides matching TRBD1. Looked up from germline, CDR1 is GTSNPN and CDR2 is SVGIG (reference sequence). The length of the CDR3 is 15 residues. Trimming took 0 bases from V and 4 from J; bases not matched to a gene: 6. As DNA, the CDR3 is TGTGCCTGGAGTGTCGGTCGGGACAGAAATCAGCCCCAGCATTTT. Translation gives CAWSVGRDRNQPQHF. Supplemented by reference TRBV30 and TRBJ1-5, the full variable domain reads SQTIHQWPATLVQPVGSPLSLECTVEGTSNPNLYWYRQAAGRGLQLLFYSVGIGQISSEVPQNLSASRPQDRQFILSSKKLLLSDSGFYLCAWSVGRDRNQPQHFGDGTRLSIL.

The chain couples TRBV27 to TRBJ1-2, with 8 bases identical to TRBD1. V lost 2 bases, J lost 2 bases, and 4 bases stayed unmatched. This CDR3 region has 15 residues. CDR1 and CDR2 from the germline V gene are MNHEY and SMNVEV (reference sequence). The CDR3 DNA follows: TGTGCCAGCAGTTTAAAGACAGGGGCAAACTATGGCTACACCTTC. Protein sequence: CASSLKTGANYGYTF.

The rearrangement uses TRBV11-3 and TRBJ2-3; TRBD2 agrees at 12 bases. V was clipped by 5 bases and J by 0 bases; unmatched bases: 9. The CDR3 spans 18 residues. Germline V gene lookup returns CDR1 SGHNT and CDR2 YENEEA. The CDR3 spells CASSARSGTSGSTDTQYF. The CDR3 DNA is TGTGCCAGCAGCGCGAGATCCGGGACTAGCGGGAGCACAGATACGCAGTATTTT.

This clone was seen only once. The chain has TRBV4-3 and TRBJ2-7, with D possibly being TRBD2 (5 bases). The germline V gene has CDR1 LGHNA and CDR2 YSLEER. V was pared by 0 bases and J by 4 bases, with 19 bases between. The CDR3 contains 17 residues. CDR3 sequence (DNA): TGCGCCAGCAGCCAAGACGGAGCTGGAACGGAGGAGTACGAGCAGTACTTC. Residues: CASSQDGAGTEEYEQYF.

This chain uses TRBV7-2 with TRBJ2-2; TRBD2 matches 13 bases. This CDR3 has 18 residues. The V and J ends lost 4 bases and 3 bases, in that order; junction bases with no gene match: 8. Germline CDR1 is SGHTA and CDR2 is FQGNSA. The DNA for the CDR3 is TGTGCCAGCAGCTCTCCGGGACTAGCGGGGTCTTACACCGGGGAGCTGTTTTTT. The encoded protein is CASSSPGLAGSYTGELFF.

This clone was observed a few times. V gene TRBV27 combines with J gene TRBJ2-5; a weak D match, TRBD1 (6 bases). CDR1 MNHEY and CDR2 SMNVEV come from the germline V gene (reference sequence). Trimming took off 5 bases at V and 3 bases at J, with 13 bases between the two ends. The CDR3 is made up of 14 amino acids. The CDR3 coding sequence is TGTGCCAGCAGTCACACAGGGACCAAAGAGACCCAGTACTTC. This sequence encodes CASSHTGTKETQYF.

The chain has TRBV7-9 and TRBJ2-5, with 8 bases lining up with TRBD1. The CDR3 sequence is 14 residues long. Looked up from germline, CDR1 is SEHNR and CDR2 is FQNEAQ (reference sequence). V lost 4 bases to trimming and J lost 5 bases; unmatched junction nucleotides: 6. The CDR3 loop reads CASSYGRGRETQYF. The DNA of the CDR3 is TGTGCCAGCAGCTACGGCAGGGGGCGTGAGACCCAGTACTTC.